This passage covers 28 T cell receptor beta chains from one sample sequenced in a study of T cell clonotyping in hematopoietic cell transplantation. Here immunoSEQ multiplex PCR was the method, and the copy in TCRdb shows in-frame clones only, minus some. The profile shows some 40,000 clones, approximately 95% of them singletons. The sample consisted of peripheral blood mononuclear cells. Receptors originate from a man between 25 and 39 years old in good health. Some clones in this sample may be carry-over from other donors' samples.

This clone was detected only once. V usage is TRBV20-1 and J usage is TRBJ2-1, with D possibly TRBD1 on 6 matching bases. The germline V and J ends were trimmed by 3 bases and 10 bases, with 10 bases remaining between them. The germline CDR1 and CDR2 sequences are DFQATT and SNEGSKA (reference sequence). This CDR3 is built from 11 residues. The CDR3 region is CSASRGQEQFF. In DNA form, the CDR3 reads TGCAGTGCTAGTAGAGGACAGGAGCAGTTCTTC.

The genes are TRBV27 and TRBJ1-1; no clear D. The CDR3 runs to 16 residues. Trimming removed 5 bases at V and 4 bases at J, with 20 bases between. CDR1 and CDR2 (germline): MNHEY, SMNVEV (reference sequence). The CDR3 DNA reads as TGTGCCAGCAGTCCCGGAGTGGGCGAATGGGTCACTGAAGCTTTCTTT. Translated: CASSPGVGEWVTEAFF.

The chain has TRBV9 and TRBJ2-7; possibly TRBD1 for D (6 bases). The CDR3 sequence is 15 residues long. The germline V gene has CDR1 SGDLS and CDR2 YYNGEE. V lost 2 bases and J 2 bases, leaving 14 bases between the germline ends. CDR3 in DNA: TGTGCCAGCAGCGTCTACGAGGGGGTTGCCTACGAGCAGTACTTC. This codes for CASSVYEGVAYEQYF.

The chain couples TRBV6-6 to TRBJ1-5; D unresolved. This CDR3 has 14 amino acids. The germline V and J ends were trimmed by 0 bases and 7 bases, with 10 bases remaining between them. CDR1 and CDR2 (germline): MNHNY, SVGAGI (reference sequence). CDR3: CASSYSVAGQPQHF. The CDR3 DNA is TGTGCCAGCAGTTACTCGGTTGCGGGGCAGCCCCAGCATTTT.

This clone was observed once. This chain joins TRBV2 and TRBJ1-5; possible D gene TRBD1, 5 bases. Germline V gene data show CDR1 as SNHLY and CDR2 as FYNNEI. Trimming left V 5 bases short and J 0 bases short, with 11 bases between. The CDR3 length is 15 residues. In DNA, the CDR3 is TGTGCCAGCAGTCCCAGGGATTATAGCAATCAGCCCCAGCATTTT. It codes for CASSPRDYSNQPQHF.

This clone appeared once. V and J are TRBV19 and TRBJ2-5; a possible D gene is TRBD2 (7 bases). In germline, CDR1 is LNHDA, CDR2 SQIVND (reference sequence). This CDR3 is built from 17 residues. V gave up 5 bases and J gave up 2 bases, with 21 bases separating them. The CDR3 DNA reads as TGTGCCAGTAGTCAACTGGGGCGGGGGCCTCAACAAGAGACCCAGTACTTC. It codes for CASSQLGRGPQQETQYF.

The chain couples TRBV6-5 to TRBJ1-2, with D tentatively TRBD1 (5 bases). Germline loops: CDR1 MNHEY, CDR2 SVGAGI. The CDR3 consists of 15 residues. Trimming took off 1 base at V and 1 base at J, with 10 bases between the two ends. CDR3 sequence: CASSYWGTDNYGYTF. The DNA of the CDR3 is TGTGCCAGCAGTTACTGGGGCACGGATAACTATGGCTACACCTTC.

The V call is TRBV9, the J call TRBJ1-4; 7 bases fit TRBD1. The CDR3 spans 14 residues. Germline loops: CDR1 SGDLS, CDR2 YYNGEE. After removal of 4 bases from V and 7 bases from J, the junction contained 7 bases not matched to a gene. The chain's CDR3 is CASSRQGTTEKLFF. The DNA for the CDR3 is TGTGCCAGCAGCAGACAGGGAACGACTGAAAAACTGTTTTTT.

This clone was observed once. This chain joins TRBV19 and TRBJ1-1, with TRBD1 matching over 7 bases. Germline CDR1 LNHDA, CDR2 SQIVND (reference sequence). This CDR3 spans 16 amino acids. The trim removed 6 bases at V and 1 base at J, leaving 11 bases unmatched. The CDR3 coding sequence is TGTGCCAGTAGCCTAGGGGGACAGAGGGGGAACACTGAAGCTTTCTTT. It specifies CASSLGGQRGNTEAFF.

This chain connects TRBV28 to TRBJ1-5, with 9 bases identical to TRBD1. Germline CDR1 MDHEN, CDR2 SYDVKM. V was clipped by 6 bases and J by 6 bases; unmatched bases: 12. This CDR3 is 16 amino acids long. CDR3 nucleotide sequence: TGTGCCAGCAGCCCACAACAGGGGGCGCCGAGTCAGCCCCAGCATTTT. It encodes CASSPQQGAPSQPQHF.

The chain carries TRBV5-8 and TRBJ1-1; D is undetermined. Looked up from germline, CDR1 is SGHTS and CDR2 is YDEGEE. The CDR3 is made up of 12 amino acids. Trimming removed 0 bases from V and 7 bases from J, with 7 bases in between. The CDR3 DNA reads as TGTGCCAGCAGCTTGGAATCCGGTGAAGCTTTCTTT. Translation gives CASSLESGEAFF.

CDR3 nucleotide sequence: TGTGCCAGCAGCCAGGACAGGGGAATGAACACTGAAGCTTTCTTT. Translated, it gives CASSQDRGMNTEAFF. The genes are TRBV5-6 and TRBJ1-1; 9 bases align to TRBD1. With 4 bases clipped from V and 0 bases from J, the junction kept 4 bases outside the gene matches. The CDR3 has 15 amino acids. Germline CDR1 reads SGHDT; CDR2 reads YYEEEE. The full variable domain, in which reference TRBV5-6 and TRBJ1-1 provide the parts outside the CDR3, is DAGVTQSPTHLIKTRGQQVTLRCSPKSGHDTVSWYQQALGQGPQFIFQYYEEEERQRGNFPDRFSGHQFPNYSSELNVNALLLGDSALYLCASSQDRGMNTEAFFGQGTRLTVV.

The V call is TRBV6-5, the J call TRBJ1-2; D not certain. This CDR3 spans 13 amino acids. The V gene lost 5 bases and the J gene lost 4 bases, with 11 bases spanning the gap. From germline, CDR1 is MNHEY and CDR2 SVGAGI. The CDR3, as DNA: TGTGCCAGCAGTCCCGGGCCAACCTATGGCTACACCTTC. It codes for CASSPGPTYGYTF.

This clone was picked up one time. The chain carries TRBV25-1 and TRBJ1-5; possibly TRBD1 for D (5 bases). Germline V gene data show CDR1 as MGHDK and CDR2 as SYGVNS. Between the trimmed V and J ends, which lost 1 base and 7 bases, there was a span of 11 bases. This CDR3 has 14 amino acids. The CDR3 protein is CASSEWGVGQPQHF. The CDR3 DNA sequence: TGTGCCAGCAGTGAATGGGGGGTAGGCCAGCCCCAGCATTTT.

J is TRBJ1-2 and V is TRBV11-2; D may be TRBD1 (5 bases). The V and J ends lost 4 bases and 7 bases respectively, with 25 bases between them. The germline CDR1 and CDR2 sequences are SGHAT and FQNNGV. This CDR3 spans 17 amino acids. The CDR3 is CASSSASRDVLGSGYTF. The CDR3 DNA reads TGTGCCAGCAGCTCTGCATCCCGGGACGTCCTAGGATCTGGCTACACCTTC.

Of note for this clone: An end of the junction differs from the germline gene, which may be a read error. The chain is built from TRBV6-6 and TRBJ1-2; 8 bases align to TRBD1. The CDR3 consists of 13 residues. Germline loops: CDR1 MNHNY, CDR2 SVGAGI (reference sequence). CDR3 sequence reads: CASSHSRGLGYTF. CDR3 nucleotide sequence: TGTGCCAGCAGTCACTCCAGGGGGCTTGGCTACACCTTC.

This clone has only one observation. The chain joins TRBV7-9 to TRBJ1-2; no firm D call. Trimming removed 5 bases from V and 2 bases from J, with 15 bases in between. CDR1 and CDR2 from the germline V gene are SEHNR and FQNEAQ (reference sequence). The CDR3 has 15 residues. The DNA of the CDR3 is TGTGCCAGCAGCCGCCCCGGCGAGACGAACTATGGCTACACCTTC. Protein product: CASSRPGETNYGYTF.

The chain couples TRBV29-1 to TRBJ2-7; 13 bases fit TRBD2. The CDR3 has 14 residues. V gave up 6 bases and J gave up 7 bases; unmatched junction bases: 9. Germline V gene lookup returns CDR1 SQVTM and CDR2 ANQGSEA. Here the CDR3 reads CSVIPGLAGVEQYF. CDR3 DNA sequence: TGCAGCGTAATTCCAGGACTAGCGGGAGTAGAGCAGTACTTC.

The gene calls are TRBV29-1 and TRBJ1-1; D is perhaps TRBD1 (5 bases). Germline V gene data show CDR1 as SQVTM and CDR2 as ANQGSEA. This CDR3 is 11 amino acids long. In nucleotides, the CDR3 is TGCGGAGTCTTTAGGGGCACTGAAGCTTTCTTT. Translation: CGVFRGTEAFF.

The CDR3 region has the DNA TGTGCCAGCAGCTCCTGGGACAGTAATTCACCCCTCCACTTT. This translates into CASSSWDSNSPLHF. This chain uses TRBV5-4 with TRBJ1-6; 7 nucleotides match TRBD1. Germline V lookup: CDR1 SGHNT, CDR2 YYREEE (reference sequence). The CDR3 totals 14 residues. The junction had 3 bases not matched to a gene; V was cut back by 3 bases and J by 6 bases.

The J gene is TRBJ2-1, the V gene TRBV4-3, with 8 bases identical to TRBD2. In germline, CDR1 is LGHNA, CDR2 YSLEER. The CDR3 covers 15 residues. Trimming at V came to 0 bases and at J to 2 bases, leaving 0 bases not matched to a gene. For the CDR3, the DNA is TGCGCCAGCAGCCAAGAGCGGGAGGCCTACAATGAGCAGTTCTTC. Residues: CASSQEREAYNEQFF.

This clone was counted a single time. The chain has TRBV7-2 and TRBJ1-2, with 7 bases matching TRBD1. J lost 5 bases, V lost 5 bases, and 14 bases had no gene match. Germline CDR1 and CDR2: SGHTA and FQGNSA. The CDR3 totals 16 residues. CDR3: CASSISPDRQLYGYTF. In nucleotides, the CDR3 is TGTGCCAGCAGCATCTCACCGGACAGGCAATTGTATGGCTACACCTTC.

The chain combines TRBV19 with TRBJ1-1, with 7 nucleotides matching TRBD1. V lost 2 bases and J lost 1; bases outside the gene matches: 7. The CDR3 is made up of 16 amino acids. CDR1 is LNHDA, CDR2 SQIVND, per germline (reference sequence). The CDR3 loop reads CASSIPTTGRNTEAFF. Written as DNA, the CDR3 is TGTGCCAGTAGTATACCCACGACAGGGAGGAACACTGAAGCTTTCTTT. Drawing the rest from reference TRBV19 and TRBJ1-1, the complete variable domain is DGGITQSPKYLFRKEGQNVTLSCEQNLNHDAMYWYRQDPGQGLRLIYYSQIVNDFQKGDIAEGYSVSREKKESFPLTVTSAQKNPTAFYLCASSIPTTGRNTEAFFGQGTRLTVV.

This clone occurred a few times. The CDR3 coding sequence is TGTGCCAGCAGCAAAGAGACAGGGGGCAGGGCGTACTATGGCTACACCTTC. Translation gives CASSKETGGRAYYGYTF. The chain uses TRBV21-1 and TRBJ1-2; the DNA was not used to check the table's D call, TRBD1. TRBV21-1 is flagged as a pseudogene. This CDR3 spans 17 amino acids.

V usage is TRBV7-9 and J usage is TRBJ1-2; 7 nucleotides line up with TRBD1. CDR3 length: 15 amino acids. Trimming removed 4 bases from V and 2 bases from J; junction bases left unmatched: 7. Germline CDR1 and CDR2: SEHNR and FQNEAQ (reference sequence). The CDR3 coding sequence is TGTGCCAGCAGCTCAACTACAGGGGTCAACTATGGCTACACCTTC. Translated: CASSSTTGVNYGYTF.

This clone was found once. V is TRBV27 and J is TRBJ1-2, with D tentatively TRBD1 (6 bases). CDR3 length equals 17 residues. CDR1 MNHEY and CDR2 SMNVEV come from the germline V gene (reference sequence). V shed 0 bases and J shed 2 bases, with 16 bases lying between them. CDR3 sequence reads: CASSLSPIQGANYGYTF. The CDR3 DNA sequence: TGTGCCAGCAGTTTATCCCCCATACAGGGAGCCAACTATGGCTACACCTTC.

The rearrangement joins TRBV6-4 to TRBJ2-3; D unclear. Trimming shortened V by 2 bases and J by 6 bases, and 9 bases separated the two germline ends. Germline CDR1 MRHNA, CDR2 SNTAGT. The CDR3 consists of 13 residues. In DNA form, the CDR3 reads TGTGCCAGCAGTGACGAGGACGGGGATACGCAGTATTTT. Residues: CASSDEDGDTQYF.

The rearrangement links TRBV9 to TRBJ1-2, with unresolved D. CDR3 length: 15 amino acids. Germline loops: CDR1 SGDLS, CDR2 YYNGEE. V lost 2 bases to trimming and J lost 3 bases, with 14 bases between them. In nucleotides, the CDR3 is TGTGCCAGCAGCGTGGATGGACTCAGTGACTATGGCTACACCTTC. Residues: CASSVDGLSDYGYTF.